This T cell receptor (beta chain) was observed in a study of T cell clones after liver transplantation (dated by TCRdb to between 2019 and 2020). General notes on the study: The samples were obtained from ITN030ST, a randomized trial that attempted immunosuppression withdrawal within 2 years after liver transplantation. After a pre-transplant mixed lymphocyte reaction, TCRbeta sequencing was used to pinpoint donor-reactive T cell clones, which were subsequently tracked in post-transplant blood. Third party-reactive TCRbeta sequences from pre-transplant MLRs were also identified as an antigen-independent comparator for donor-reactive sequences. Three of the eight recipients were HCV-positive; the others were transplanted for non-autoimmune, non-viral indications. No induction therapy was given to the subjects, and standard immunosuppression was administered until randomization at 12-24 months post-transplant. Tolerance was defined as complete immunosuppression withdrawal for at least one year with no rise in liver enzymes beyond twice the upper limit of normal. Blood samples were collected pre-transplant, pre-randomization before withdrawal, and post-randomization after either full withdrawal or failed withdrawal. Of the 8 liver transplant recipients making up the studied cohort, 3 were classified as tolerant and 5 as non-tolerant.

Frozen genomic DNA underwent high-throughput TCRbeta CDR3 sequencing by immunoSEQ, including PCR amplification, mapping, bias correction and internal controls. The source study handled its data this way. Only productive rearrangements were retained, with each unique TCRbeta sequence defined by its CDR3 nucleotide sequence together with its V and J gene. Donor-reactive sequences required at least 5-fold expansion in CFSE-low cells versus unstimulated pre-transplant cells and at least 0.01% frequency. Per-subject minimum frequency thresholds, based on the lowest-template unstimulated sample, ensured at least 90% detection power. Jensen-Shannon divergence between the top 1000 TCRbeta sequences post-transplant and pre-transplant was used to measure repertoire turnover. Changes in detection of donor-reactive sequences were assessed with two-sided Fisher's exact tests. The clones in this table, taken by TCRdb from immuneACCESS, are in-frame only. Not every clone is retained; where verified, under half of the shortfall comes from an unresolved V gene, and the cause of the rest is unknown. V and J calls and clone size are given by that table; D and trimming were obtained from the DNA. The sample table records tens of thousands of clones; approximately 80% of these occur just once. Approximately 0.8% of the sample goes to the ten largest clones.

The investigation overall reported the following: When repertoire turnover was taken into account, detection of donor-reactive sequences was significantly reduced in 7 of 8 subjects for CD4 and in 8 of 8 subjects for CD8. Because of small, heterogeneous patient numbers and non-standardized post-transplant time points, the conclusions were only preliminary. Low numbers of available donor cells limited the measurable donor-reactive repertoire in two subjects. A greater decline was seen for donor-reactive sequences than for third party-reactive sequences, suggesting partial antigen-specific deletion unrelated to withdrawal success. Because allograft tissue specimens were not available, migration of donor-reactive T cells into the graft, rather than deletion, may have occurred. In 5 of 8 subjects, regardless of tolerance or HCV status, circulating donor-reactive CD4 TCRbeta sequences dropped significantly post-transplant.

V and J lose 3 bases and 2 bases, and a span of 20 bases separates them. The CDR3 holds 17 amino acids from the cysteine to the phenylalanine. The read is trimmed to its CDR3 DNA, 51 bases read in frame from base 1. Sequences KGHSH (CDR1) and LQKENI (CDR2) are obtained from the germline V gene. Worth noting for this clone: This clone's antigen is unknown. No base quality information exists; no much larger clone differs at one position.

Unstimulated PBMCs, after thawing, were stained for CD3, CD4 and CD8 and then FACS-sorted into CD3+CD4+ and CD3+CD8+ populations. All 8 studied subjects were randomized to withdrawal of immunosuppression. The Qiagen DNeasy Blood and Tissue Kit was used to isolate genomic DNA. The material sequenced was CD4+ T cells from blood, taken 12 months after liver transplant. This chain is built from TRBV18 and TRBJ2-7, and TRBD1 may be the D gene, going by 6 matching bases. The origin of this receptor is a human patient who received a liver transplant. After transplantation, some T cells may belong to the graft donor instead of the recipient. The CDR3 amino acid sequence is: CASSPISMTGVTYEQYF. The nucleotide sequence is TGTGCCAGCTCACCCATTTCCATGACAGGCGTAACCTACGAGCAGTACTTC.